Listed here are 17 T cell receptor beta chains from one sample, sequenced in a study of cytomegalovirus exposure and HLA in healthy donors. PCR employed 60 Vbeta and 13 Jbeta primers. Sequencing was performed with immunoSEQ multiplex PCR; in TCRdb, only in-frame clones are kept and a portion is missing. Among approximately 140,000 clones listed, around 79% were seen once. The sequenced material came from PBMCs. The origin of the receptors is a human donor in good health.

The chain uses TRBV6-4 and TRBJ2-3; 12 bases are shared with TRBD2. The CDR3 totals 16 residues. The ends lost 5 bases at V and 0 bases at J; junction bases unmatched: 3. Germline V lookup: CDR1 MRHNA, CDR2 SNTAGT. The CDR3: CASSPGTSGSTDTQYF. In DNA form, the CDR3 reads TGTGCCAGCAGTCCCGGGACTAGCGGGAGCACAGATACGCAGTATTTT.

The rearrangement joins TRBV4-2 to TRBJ2-5, with D possibly matching TRBD2 (6 bases). The DNA end is a closer match to TRBJ2-7, so the J assignment may be wrong. CDR1 is LGHNA, CDR2 YNFKEQ, per germline. CDR3 length equals 13 residues. CDR3: CASSVSGAYEQYF. CDR3 nucleotide sequence: TGTGCCAGCAGCGTTAGCGGAGCCTACGAGCAGTACTTC.

J is TRBJ2-1 and V is TRBV7-9; 7 bases match TRBD2. This CDR3 is 13 amino acids long. J was trimmed by 6 bases and V by 5 bases; bases with no gene match: 4. The germline V gene encodes CDR1 SEHNR and CDR2 FQNEAQ (reference sequence). Written as DNA, the CDR3 is TGTGCCAGCAGCCCAACTAGCGCCAATGAGCAGTTCTTC. As protein: CASSPTSANEQFF.

The CDR3 nucleotides read TGTGCCAGCAGCTTCTACGGGAGGGATTACAATGAGCAGTTCTTC. Its protein is CASSFYGRDYNEQFF. The chain couples TRBV7-2 to TRBJ2-1; 8 bases map to TRBD2. Trimming cost V 3 bases and J 4 bases; bases outside gene matches: 5. The CDR3 sequence is 15 residues long. Germline V CDR1 and CDR2: SGHTA, FQGNSA.

This chain links TRBV6-1 with TRBJ2-3, with 10 bases aligning to TRBD2. The V gene end was trimmed by 2 bases and the J gene end by 2 bases; junction bases not matched to a gene: 4. Germline V gene data show CDR1 as MNHNS and CDR2 as SASEGT. The CDR3 runs to 16 residues. This CDR3 is CASSESSGGSTDTQYF. For the CDR3, the DNA is TGTGCCAGCAGTGAAAGTAGCGGGGGGTCCACAGATACGCAGTATTTT.

The chain uses TRBV7-8 and TRBJ2-7; D is unresolved. Deletions cut 2 bases from V and 2 bases from J, with 28 bases between. There are 20 residues in the CDR3. Germline lookup yields CDR1 SGHVS and CDR2 FQNEAQ. The CDR3, as DNA: TGTGCCAGCAGCTTACCTTCGAGAAGAGCGCTTGAAGGAAGTACCTACGAGCAGTACTTC. Its protein product is CASSLPSRRALEGSTYEQYF.

This chain connects TRBV4-1 to TRBJ2-5, with D possibly TRBD1 on 5 matching bases. Trimming shortened V by 0 bases and J by 0 bases, and 8 bases separated the two germline ends. The CDR3 extends over 15 amino acids. In germline, CDR1 is MGHRA, CDR2 YSYEKL. Here the CDR3 DNA reads TGCGCCAGCAGCCAAGACAGGGCCGACCAAGAGACCCAGTACTTC. This codes for CASSQDRADQETQYF.

V usage is TRBV30 and J usage is TRBJ2-2; D not certain. Per germline, CDR1 GTSNPN and CDR2 SVGIG (reference sequence). The CDR3 runs 13 residues. V was clipped by 5 bases and J by 0 bases, with 7 bases between them. DNA for the CDR3: TGTGCCTGGTACAGAGCGAACACCGGGGAGCTGTTTTTT. Translated, it gives CAWYRANTGELFF.

CDR3 sequence reads: CASSLDGQAENTEAFF. The CDR3 nucleotides read TGTGCCAGCAGCTTGGATGGCCAGGCCGAGAACACTGAAGCTTTCTTT. The chain links TRBV5-6 to TRBJ1-1; D is unclear. Trimming removed 0 bases at V and 1 base at J, with 13 bases between. From germline, CDR1 is SGHDT and CDR2 YYEEEE. This CDR3 comprises 16 residues.

V and J are TRBV5-1 and TRBJ2-3; perhaps TRBD2 as D (5 bases). Germline values: CDR1 SGHRS, CDR2 YFSETQ. CDR3 length equals 14 residues. Trimming pared 1 base from V and 5 bases from J, leaving 11 bases between. As DNA, the CDR3 is TGCGCCAGCAGCTTGCTTGGAGGCCAAGATACGCAGTATTTT. Protein: CASSLLGGQDTQYF.

The chain has TRBV11-2 and TRBJ2-1; D is undetermined. V was pared by 1 base and J by 9 bases, with 7 bases between. The CDR3 loop spans 12 amino acids. Germline V CDR1 and CDR2: SGHAT, FQNNGV. The CDR3 protein is CASSLGVGEQFF. The CDR3 region has the DNA TGTGCCAGCAGCTTAGGCGTTGGTGAGCAGTTCTTC. Full variable domain (missing parts from reference TRBV11-2 and TRBJ2-1): EAGVAQSPRYKIIEKRQSVAFWCNPISGHATLYWYQQILGQGPKLLIQFQNNGVVDDSQLPKDRFSAERLKGVDSTLKIQPAKLEDSAVYLCASSLGVGEQFFGPGTRLTVL.

The chain employs TRBV14 and TRBJ2-5, with D possibly TRBD2 on 5 matching bases. Germline values: CDR1 SGHDN, CDR2 FVKESK. CDR3 length equals 12 residues. V lost 4 bases and J 10 bases, leaving 13 bases between the germline ends. CDR3 protein: CASSPDRTFQYF. The CDR3 DNA sequence: TGTGCCAGCAGCCCTGATCGGACTTTCCAGTACTTC.

Comment on this clone: This same CDR3 is encoded by further DNA sequences in the sample. This rearrangement joins TRBV5-6 to TRBJ2-5; 9 bases line up with TRBD1. CDR1 and CDR2 from the germline V gene are SGHDT and YYEEEE. This CDR3 is 15 amino acids long. The junction had 7 bases not matched to a gene; V was cut back by 4 bases and J by 3 bases. The CDR3 bases are TGTGCCAGCAGCCTGGGAGGACAGGGGAAAGAGACCCAGTACTTC. It codes for CASSLGGQGKETQYF.

CDR3: CASRRYPSYEQYF. In DNA form, the CDR3 reads TGTGCCAGCAGGCGCTACCCCTCCTACGAGCAGTACTTC. The chain combines TRBV2 with TRBJ2-7; no definite D call. This CDR3 comprises 13 residues. CDR1 is SNHLY, CDR2 FYNNEI, per germline. V was trimmed by 6 bases and J by 0 bases, leaving 9 bases between them.

This clone appeared a single time. The V and J genes are TRBV2 and TRBJ2-1; 7 bases are shared with TRBD1. Looked up from germline, CDR1 is SNHLY and CDR2 is FYNNEI. Germline trimming cut 9 bases from V and 0 bases from J; bases unmatched to any gene: 11. The CDR3 is made up of 16 amino acids. The CDR3 DNA is TGTGCCAGACCTTTAGGGGGCCCGAGCTCCTACAATGAGCAGTTCTTC. This codes for CARPLGGPSSYNEQFF. The full variable domain, its missing parts supplied by reference TRBV2 and TRBJ2-1, is EPEVTQTPSHQVTQMGQEVILRCVPISNHLYFYWYRQILGQKVEFLVSFYNNEISEKSEIFDDQFSVERPDGSNFTLKIRSTKLEDSAMYFCARPLGGPSSYNEQFFGPGTRLTVL.

The chain is built from TRBV4-1 and TRBJ2-2; 7 bases map to TRBD1. Trimming removed 1 base from V and 5 bases from J; junction bases left unmatched: 4. Germline-derived CDR1 and CDR2 are MGHRA and YSYEKL. There are 15 residues in the CDR3. The CDR3 DNA follows: TGCGCCAGCAGCCAAGGACAGGGCGTGACCGGGGAGCTGTTTTTT. Translation gives CASSQGQGVTGELFF.

On this clone itself: Germline and junction disagree at one end, which may indicate a read error. The gene calls are TRBV4-2 and TRBJ2-3, with TRBD2 as a possible D gene (6 bases). Germline V CDR1 and CDR2: LGHNA, YNFKEQ. CDR3 length: 16 amino acids. CDR3 DNA sequence: TGTGCCAGCAGCCAAGTTCAGCGGGTGAGCACAGATGCGCAGTATTTT. Translated: CASSQVQRVSTDAQYF.